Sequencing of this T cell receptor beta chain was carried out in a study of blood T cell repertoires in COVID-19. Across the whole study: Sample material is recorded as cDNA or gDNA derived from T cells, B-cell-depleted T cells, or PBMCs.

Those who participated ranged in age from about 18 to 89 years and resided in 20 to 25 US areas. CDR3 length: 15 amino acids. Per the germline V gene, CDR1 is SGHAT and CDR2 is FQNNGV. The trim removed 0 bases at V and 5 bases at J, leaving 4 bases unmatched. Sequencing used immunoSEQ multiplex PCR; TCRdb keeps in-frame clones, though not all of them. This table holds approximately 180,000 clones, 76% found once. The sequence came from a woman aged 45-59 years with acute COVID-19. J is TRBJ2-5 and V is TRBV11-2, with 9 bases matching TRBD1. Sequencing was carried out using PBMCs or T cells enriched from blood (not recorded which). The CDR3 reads CASSLEPGQGETQYF. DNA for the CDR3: TGTGCCAGCAGCTTAGAGCCGGGACAGGGTGAGACCCAGTACTTC.